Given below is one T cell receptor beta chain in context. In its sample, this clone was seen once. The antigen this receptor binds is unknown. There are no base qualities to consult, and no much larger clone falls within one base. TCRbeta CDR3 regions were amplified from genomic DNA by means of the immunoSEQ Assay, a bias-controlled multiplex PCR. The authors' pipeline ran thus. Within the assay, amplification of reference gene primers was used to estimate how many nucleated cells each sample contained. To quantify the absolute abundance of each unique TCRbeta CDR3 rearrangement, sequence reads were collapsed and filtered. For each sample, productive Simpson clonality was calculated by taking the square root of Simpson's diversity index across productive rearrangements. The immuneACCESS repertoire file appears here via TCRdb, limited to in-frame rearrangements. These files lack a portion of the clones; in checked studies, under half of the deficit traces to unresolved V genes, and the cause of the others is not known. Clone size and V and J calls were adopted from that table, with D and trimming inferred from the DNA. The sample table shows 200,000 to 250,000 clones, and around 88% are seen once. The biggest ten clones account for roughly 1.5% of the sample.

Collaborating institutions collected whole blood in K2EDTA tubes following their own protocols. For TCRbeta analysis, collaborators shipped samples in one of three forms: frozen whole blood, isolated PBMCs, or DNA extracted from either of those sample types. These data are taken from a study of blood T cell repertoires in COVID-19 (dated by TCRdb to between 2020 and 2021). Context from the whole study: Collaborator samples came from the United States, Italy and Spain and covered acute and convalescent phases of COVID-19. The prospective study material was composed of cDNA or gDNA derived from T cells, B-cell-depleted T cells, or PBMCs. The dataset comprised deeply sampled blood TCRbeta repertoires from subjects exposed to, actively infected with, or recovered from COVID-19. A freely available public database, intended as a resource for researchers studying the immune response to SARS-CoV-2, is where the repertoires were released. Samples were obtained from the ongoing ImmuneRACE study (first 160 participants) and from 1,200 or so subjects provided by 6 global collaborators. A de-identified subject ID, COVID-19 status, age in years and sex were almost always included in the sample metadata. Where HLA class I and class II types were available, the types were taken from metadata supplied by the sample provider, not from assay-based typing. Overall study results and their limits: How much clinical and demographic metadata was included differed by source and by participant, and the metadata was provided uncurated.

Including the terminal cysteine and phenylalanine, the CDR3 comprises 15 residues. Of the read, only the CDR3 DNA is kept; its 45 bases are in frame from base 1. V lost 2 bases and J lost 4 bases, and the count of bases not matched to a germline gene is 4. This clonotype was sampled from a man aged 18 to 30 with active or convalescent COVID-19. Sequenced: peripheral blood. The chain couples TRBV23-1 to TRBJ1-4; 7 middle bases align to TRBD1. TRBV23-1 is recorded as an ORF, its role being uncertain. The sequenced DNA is TGCGCCAGCAGTCAACCGGGACAGTGTAATGAAAAACTGTTTTTT. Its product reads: CASSQPGQCNEKLFF.